The sequence of this T cell receptor beta chain was determined in a study of T cell changes during pregnancy in multiple sclerosis (dated by TCRdb to about 2019). With respect to the entire study: In women with multiple sclerosis, the researchers looked at how the T cell repertoire shifted as pregnancy progressed.

The library was produced with the immunoSEQ multiplex PCR assay. TCRdb took over this immuneACCESS table, retaining in-frame rearrangements with V and J assigned. Such tables are incomplete; in checked studies, under half of the missing clones stem from an unresolved V gene, and the remainder is unexplained. This sample holds 25,000 to 30,000 clones; 90% to 95% were observed only once. The ten largest clonotypes hold 0.6% to 0.9% of the sample. Regarding this clone: Its specific antigen is unknown. Base qualities are not recorded, but no much larger clone differs from it by a single base.

The CDR1 and CDR2 encoded by the germline V gene are SGHVS and FQNEAQ. The CDR3 spans 13 residues, from the cysteine through the phenylalanine. Only CDR3 DNA remains: 39 bases, in frame from the first base. At the junction V is shortened by 5 bases and J by 4 bases, with 11 bases in between. The sequence links TRBV7-8 to TRBJ1-2; no confident D gene assignment can be made. The source material was CD4+ T cells from peripheral blood mononuclear cells, sampled in the first trimester of pregnancy. The clonotype was recovered from a female donor with multiple sclerosis, enrolled in a pregnancy study. The CDR3 protein is CASSTRDFYGYTF. The nucleotides are TGTGCCAGCAGCACCCGGGATTTCTATGGCTACACCTTC.